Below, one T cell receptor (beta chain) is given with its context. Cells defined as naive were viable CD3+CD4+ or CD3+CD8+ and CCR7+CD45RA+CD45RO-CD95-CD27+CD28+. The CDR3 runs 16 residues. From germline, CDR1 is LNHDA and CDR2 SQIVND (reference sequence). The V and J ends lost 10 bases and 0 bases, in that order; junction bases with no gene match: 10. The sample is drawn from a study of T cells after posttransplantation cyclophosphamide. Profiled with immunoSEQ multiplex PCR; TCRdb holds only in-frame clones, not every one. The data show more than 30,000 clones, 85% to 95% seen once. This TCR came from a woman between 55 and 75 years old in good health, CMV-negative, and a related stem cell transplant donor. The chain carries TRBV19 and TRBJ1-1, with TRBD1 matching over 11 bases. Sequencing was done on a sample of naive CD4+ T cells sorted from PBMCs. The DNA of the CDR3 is TGTGCCACCCGGGACAGGGGGAGGGGAATGAACACTGAAGCTTTCTTT. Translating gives CATRDRGRGMNTEAFF.